This T cell receptor beta chain was retrieved from a study of blood T cell repertoires in COVID-19. How the authors handled the data: Reference gene primer amplification in the assay estimated nucleated cell counts. TCRdb's copy holds only in-frame clones and misses some; the assay was immunoSEQ multiplex PCR. Clonal size and the V and J genes are those of that table, whereas D and trimming came from the DNA. The table has about 400,000 clones, about 88% seen once. CDR3 length: 14 amino acids. V lost 5 bases, J lost 4 bases, and 12 bases lay in between. Germline V lookup: CDR1 MNHEY, CDR2 SMNVEV (reference sequence).

The chain employs TRBV27 and TRBJ1-5; D is ambiguous. The receptor was derived from a human donor in a cohort sampled during active COVID-19. Sequencing used peripheral blood. CDR3 sequence reads: CASSGRSGNQPQHF. DNA for the CDR3: TGTGCCAGCAGTGGGAGATCGGGGAATCAGCCCCAGCATTTT.